The clone carrying this TCR beta chain was recorded at least ten times. Its target is not known. V lost 11 bases, J lost 5 bases, and 21 bases lay in between. CDR3 size: 14 residues. Germline assignment: CDR1 LNHDA and CDR2 SQIVND (reference sequence). The data belong to a study of Graves' ophthalmopathy and Graves' hyperthyroidism. Study-wide context: Prior to any treatment, peripheral blood was collected at the time of initial diagnosis.

Study-wide findings and caveats: From stable hyperthyroidism, ophthalmopathy was separated by a 13-signature model with 85% to 90% sensitivity and 80% to 82% specificity. Most expanded thyroid clonotypes above 0.001 frequency also appeared in blood.

RNA transcripts yielded amplified TCR beta CDR3 regions. HTBI primers primed a first-round RT-PCR, and a second-round multiplex PCR followed. TCRdb reprocessed the multiplex PCR reads with MiXCR, giving one entry per CDR3 protein. The sample yields 360,000 or so distinct CDR3 sequences, around 16% seen once. Someone took the PBMCs out of about 9.7 ml of fresh peripheral blood. The sequence was obtained from a woman younger than 35 with Graves' ophthalmopathy. The rearrangement links TRBV19 to TRBJ2-5; D is unclear. The sequenced sample consisted of peripheral blood. CDR3 in DNA: TGTGCCTCCTGCCCTAGGGCCAAGAGGGAGACCCAGTACTTC. It is translated as CASCPRAKRETQYF.